This T cell receptor (beta chain) derives from a study of blood T cell repertoires in COVID-19. Clones were read by immunoSEQ multiplex PCR, and TCRdb kept only the in-frame ones, dropping some. The profile shows about 330,000 clones, roughly 86% of them singletons. The germline V gene has CDR1 SGHNT and CDR2 YYREEE (reference sequence). V shed 2 bases, J shed 2 bases, and the junction held 3 bases outside the gene matches. The CDR3 sequence is 14 residues long. Sequencing was performed on peripheral blood. J is TRBJ2-5 and V is TRBV5-4, with 7 bases aligning to TRBD2. The clonotype originates from a woman aged 45-65 years with acute or convalescent COVID-19. CDR3 residues: CASSLPGLQETQYF. DNA for the CDR3: TGTGCCAGCAGCTTACCGGGACTACAAGAGACCCAGTACTTC.